The TCR beta chain under discussion was sequenced for a study of persistence of HIV-infected CD4 T cells. With regard to this clone: Its cognate antigen is unknown.

This nonspecific control used anti-CD3/anti-CD28 bead stimulation of CD4+ T cells. Sorting selected CD4+ T cells upregulating both CD40 ligand and CD69. Donors were HIV-1-infected adults who began suppressive ART during chronic infection. Anti-CD28/CD49d costimulation, CD40-blocking antibody and enfuvirtide were given to CD8-depleted PBMCs for about 18 hours. This was the immunoSEQ version 4 assay in survey mode. Each sample used up to roughly 1 ug genomic DNA diluted to approximately 10 ng/uL. The protocol was immunoSEQ multiplex PCR, while the TCRdb copy is restricted to in-frame clones and leaves out a portion. The repertoire holds 35,000 to 40,000 clones, about nine tenths seen once, with 1.3% in the top ten. The source is an adult man with HIV who was CMV-seropositive. This material consisted of CD4+ T cells sorted from PBMCs after approximately 20-hour stimulation, taken from a patient who received antiretroviral therapy.

CDR3 in DNA: TGTGCCAGCAGCACAGGGGGTCGCTCCTACAATGAGCAGTTCTTC. Amino acids: CASSTGGRSYNEQFF. V and J are TRBV11-3 and TRBJ2-1, with TRBD1 matching 8 bases. CDR1 SGHNT and CDR2 YENEEA come from the germline V gene. Trimming took 5 bases from V and 0 from J; bases not matched to a gene: 3. CDR3 length: 15 amino acids. Combining the CDR3 with reference TRBV11-3 and TRBJ2-1 gives the whole variable domain EAGVVQSPRYKIIEKKQPVAFWCNPISGHNTLYWYLQNLGQGPELLIRYENEEAVDDSQLPKDRFSAERLKGVDSTLKIQPAELGDSAVYLCASSTGGRSYNEQFFGPGTRLTVL.